This T cell receptor (beta chain) appears in the sequencing data of a study of blood T cell repertoires in COVID-19. In the study overall: Spain, Italy and the United States supplied samples that represented acute and convalescent COVID-19. The cDNA or gDNA used as material had been derived from T cells, B-cell-depleted T cells, or PBMCs.

Original analysis: Amplification with reference gene primers provided the estimates of nucleated cell counts. TCRdb's table, derived via immunoSEQ multiplex PCR, lists solely in-frame clones and lacks some. Clonal size and the V and J genes are those of that table, whereas D and trimming came from the DNA. The data contain approximately 400,000 clones, roughly 86% of them singletons. The V gene's germline CDR1 is MNHNS and CDR2 SASEGT. Trimming removed 4 bases from V and 0 bases from J, with 16 bases in between. The CDR3 extends over 17 amino acids. This clonotype was sampled from a human donor with acute or convalescent COVID-19. The donor label of this sample is uncertain. Sequenced: peripheral blood. The chain uses TRBV6-1 and TRBJ1-3; maybe TRBD1 (5 bases). The CDR3 sequence is CASSGGGASSSGNTIYF. The CDR3 DNA follows: TGTGCCAGCAGTGGGGGGGGTGCCAGTAGCTCTGGAAACACCATATATTTT.